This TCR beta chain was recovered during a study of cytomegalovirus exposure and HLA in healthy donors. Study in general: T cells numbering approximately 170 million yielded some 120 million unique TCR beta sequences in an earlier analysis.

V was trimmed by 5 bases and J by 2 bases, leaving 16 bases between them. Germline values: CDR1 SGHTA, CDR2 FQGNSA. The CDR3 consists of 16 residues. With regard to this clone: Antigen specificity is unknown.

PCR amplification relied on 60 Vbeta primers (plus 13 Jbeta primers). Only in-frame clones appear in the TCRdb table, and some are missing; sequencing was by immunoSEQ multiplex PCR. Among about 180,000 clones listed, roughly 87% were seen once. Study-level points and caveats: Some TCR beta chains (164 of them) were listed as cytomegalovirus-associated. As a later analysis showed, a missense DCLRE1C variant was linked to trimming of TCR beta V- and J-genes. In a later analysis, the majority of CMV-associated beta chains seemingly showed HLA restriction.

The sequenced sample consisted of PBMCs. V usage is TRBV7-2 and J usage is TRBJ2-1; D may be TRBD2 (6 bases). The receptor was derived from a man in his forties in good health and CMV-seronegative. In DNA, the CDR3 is TGTGCCAGCAGCCCCACCGGGGCGGGACCCTACAATGAGCAGTTCTTC. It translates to CASSPTGAGPYNEQFF.